This passage covers 10 T cell receptor beta chains from one sample sequenced in a study of neurological immune-mediated disorders. TCRdb redid the calling of the 5' RACE reads with MiXCR, one entry per CDR3 protein. The table lists 50,000 to 70,000 distinct CDR3 sequences, about 13% of them singletons. Sequencing input: PBMCs. All receptors derive from a woman aged 55 to 70 with HTLV-1-associated myelopathy (HAM/TSP).

The chain uses TRBV5-1 and TRBJ2-2, with 9 bases identical to TRBD1. V lost 4 bases, J lost 2 bases, and 3 bases stayed unmatched. The CDR3 is made up of 15 amino acids. The germline V gene encodes CDR1 SGHRS and CDR2 YFSETQ. DNA for the CDR3: TGCGCCAGCAGCATGGACAGGGGAAACACCGGGGAGCTGTTTTTT. Protein: CASSMDRGNTGELFF. Filled out from reference TRBV5-1 and TRBJ2-2, the complete variable domain reads KAGVTQTPRYLIKTRGQQVTLSCSPISGHRSVSWYQQTPGQGLQFLFEYFSETQRNKGNFPGRFSGRQFSNSRSEMNVSTLELGDSALYLCASSMDRGNTGELFFGEGSRLTVL.

The table lists this clonotype with many counts. This chain connects TRBV5-1 to TRBJ1-1; D is unclear. Germline lookup yields CDR1 SGHRS and CDR2 YFSETQ. V lost 1 base and J lost 3, with 13 bases in between. The CDR3 length is 15 residues. For the CDR3, the DNA is TGCGCCAGCAGCTTGTTTAATCCGACTGACACTGAAGCTTTCTTT. The encoded protein is CASSLFNPTDTEAFF.

This clonotype was counted many times. The chain carries TRBV3-1 and TRBJ1-6, with TRBD1 matching over 7 bases. Unmatched junction bases numbered 7, after V lost 3 bases and J lost 8 bases. Per germline, CDR1 LGHDT and CDR2 YNNKEL (reference sequence). The CDR3 totals 15 residues. The CDR3 coding sequence is TGTGCCAGCAGCCAGGCGACAGGGATGGATTCACCCCTCCACTTT. Amino acids: CASSQATGMDSPLHF.

This clonotype was found many times. The CDR3 DNA is TGTGCCAGCAGTGGCCGACTAGCGGGAGGGGTAAATGAGCAGTTCTTC. This sequence encodes CASSGRLAGGVNEQFF. The genes are TRBV2 and TRBJ2-1; 14 bases are a match to TRBD2. The CDR3 extends over 16 amino acids. V was clipped by 4 bases and J by 7 bases; unmatched bases: 6. Germline CDR1 SNHLY, CDR2 FYNNEI. The full variable domain, completed using reference TRBV2 and TRBJ2-1, is EPEVTQTPSHQVTQMGQEVILRCVPISNHLYFYWYRQILGQKVEFLVSFYNNEISEKSEIFDDQFSVERPDGSNFTLKIRSTKLEDSAMYFCASSGRLAGGVNEQFFGPGTRLTVL.

This clonotype was picked up many times. The rearrangement uses TRBV6-2 or TRBV6-3 and TRBJ1-4, with 9 bases matching TRBD1. The length of the CDR3 is 16 residues. Trimming removed 4 bases from V and 7 bases from J; junction bases left unmatched: 10. Germline V gene lookup returns CDR1 MNHEY and CDR2 SVGEGT. This CDR3 is CASSWGQGIGTEKLFF. The CDR3 nucleotides are TGTGCCAGCAGTTGGGGACAGGGAATCGGAACTGAAAAACTGTTTTTT.

This clonotype came up a few times. DNA for the CDR3: TGTGCCAGCAGCTCCACCGGACTAGCGGGACGGAACACCGGGGAGCTGTTTTTT. As protein: CASSSTGLAGRNTGELFF. The chain recombines TRBV7-9 with TRBJ2-2; 12 positions match TRBD2. Germline values: CDR1 SEHNR, CDR2 FQNEAQ (reference sequence). With 4 bases clipped from V and 1 base from J, the junction kept 7 bases outside the gene matches. The CDR3 covers 18 residues.

As to this clonotype: Compared with germline, one end of the junction differs, possibly owing to a read error. The chain uses TRBV7-2 and TRBJ2-1; 10 nucleotides line up with TRBD2. The germline V gene encodes CDR1 SGHTA and CDR2 FQGNSA. The CDR3 extends over 14 amino acids. CDR3 sequence: CASSVSGTSDEQFF. CDR3 coding DNA: TGTGCCAGCAGCGTATCCGGGACTAGCGATGAGCAGTTCTTT.

This clonotype was counted at least ten times. V is TRBV5-1 and J is TRBJ2-3; D gene ambiguous. V was cut by 5 bases and J by 6 bases, with 16 bases left in between. The CDR3 is 14 amino acids. The germline V gene encodes CDR1 SGHRS and CDR2 YFSETQ. The CDR3 DNA sequence: TGCGCCAGCAGAATAAGCTCTATTTTCGATACGCAGTATTTT. This translates into CASRISSIFDTQYF.

This clonotype was detected many times. This sequence may be a read error, since a much larger clone differs from it by one base. This chain uses TRBV7-9 with TRBJ2-3; no clear D gene. The CDR3 length is 11 residues. CDR1 is SEHNR, CDR2 FQNEAQ, per germline (reference sequence). V shed 4 bases and J shed 4 bases, with 3 bases lying between them. Here the CDR3 DNA reads TGTGCCAGCAGCTCATCAGATACGCAGTATTTT. Its translation: CASSSSDTQYF.

This clonotype was counted at least ten times. This rearrangement joins TRBV5-1 to TRBJ1-1; TRBD1 might be the D (5 bases). V lost 4 bases and J 1 base, leaving 11 bases between the germline ends. The CDR3 runs to 14 residues. Germline CDR1 is SGHRS and CDR2 is YFSETQ. The CDR3 reads CASSVYTGNTEAFF. In nucleotides, the CDR3 is TGCGCCAGCAGCGTATACACAGGGAACACTGAAGCTTTCTTT.